This T cell receptor beta chain was found in a study of tumor-infiltrating lymphocytes in primary liver carcinoma. TCR beta cDNA was prepared out of roughly 450 ng total RNA by means of a constant-region primer. What produced the TCR beta libraries was three nested multiplex PCR rounds using slightly modified ARM-PCR. A C-beta reverse primer was combined with TRBV1-TRBV30 forward primers in the first two PCR rounds, and each round had around 10 cycles. One entry per CDR3 protein, called by TCRdb with MiXCR from the multiplex PCR reads. The table lists about 330,000 distinct CDR3 sequences, 65% of them singletons, with about 6% in the top ten. In addition to blood RNA drawn from unsorted whole blood, germline DNA was extracted. V trimming: 7 bases; J trimming: 6 bases; junction bases outside the gene matches: 9. The CDR3 has 14 residues. Germline CDR1 and CDR2: SGHAT and FQNNGV.

The source material was peripheral blood. The clonotype comes from a man aged 35 to 55 with primary liver carcinoma and hepatitis B virus infection. This chain links TRBV11-2 with TRBJ2-1; 7 positions match TRBD2. The CDR3, as DNA: TGTGCCAGCAATTCTAGCGGTTTTGGCAATGAGCAGTTCTTC. This gives the protein CASNSSGFGNEQFF.